The present TCR beta chain was sequenced within a study of glioma-infiltrating T cells. Study-wide points: Only very few CDR3 sequences appeared in both tissue and blood. Above-expected tissue-blood divergence occurred in all gliomas, most in low-grade ones.

Ten or more counts support this clonotype. The target antigen is unknown. Using RNA template, CDR3s of TCR alpha and beta were amplified with iRepertoire arm-PCR. For one-step reverse transcription and amplification, 100-400 ng of tissue mRNA or PBMC total RNA was used. TCRdb itself ran the multiplex PCR reads through MiXCR, one entry per CDR3 protein. This sample has some 190,000 distinct CDR3 sequences, with more than 25% found just once. This CDR3 region has 12 residues. In germline, CDR1 is SEHNR, CDR2 FQNEAQ (reference sequence). V lost 4 bases to trimming and J lost 8 bases; unmatched junction nucleotides: 2.

The sample was glioma tissue, nonneoplastic brain tissue, or PBMCs (not recorded which). The genes are TRBV7-9 and TRBJ2-1, with 7 bases aligning to TRBD1. This TCR came from a human donor with low-grade glioma or glioblastoma, undergoing nonglioma brain surgery, or in good health (not recorded which). The CDR3: CASSSTGDEQFF. CDR3 sequence (DNA): TGTGCCAGCAGCTCAACAGGGGATGAGCAGTTCTTC.